Below, 20 T cell receptor beta chains from the same sample are listed, as sequenced in a study of blood T cell repertoires in COVID-19. The protocol was immunoSEQ multiplex PCR, while the TCRdb copy is restricted to in-frame clones and leaves out a portion. The sample yields fewer than 400,000 clones, approximately 87% seen once. Sequenced: PBMCs or T cells enriched from blood (not recorded which). The receptors originated from a woman aged 45 to 65 who had recovered from COVID-19.

The rearrangement uses TRBV3-1 (or the pseudogene TRBV3-2) and TRBJ2-7, with TRBD2 identical over 7 bases. This CDR3 is built from 12 residues. Germline V gene lookup returns CDR1 LGHDT and CDR2 YNNKEL (reference sequence). V was clipped by 7 bases and J by 6 bases; unmatched bases: 6. In DNA, the CDR3 is TGTGCCAGCACCCTAGGGAGGGGCGAGCAGTACTTC. Encoded protein: CASTLGRGEQYF.

The rearrangement uses TRBV14 and TRBJ2-5, with a tentative D call TRBD1 (5 bases). V gave up 4 bases and J gave up 4 bases, with 19 bases separating them. Germline CDR1 SGHDN, CDR2 FVKESK. The length of the CDR3 is 16 residues. The CDR3 region is CASSLRVRQGRETQYF. As DNA, the CDR3 is TGTGCCAGCAGCCTTCGCGTTCGGCAGGGTAGAGAGACCCAGTACTTC.

V usage is TRBV2 and J usage is TRBJ1-5, with D hard to call. CDR1 is SNHLY and CDR2 is FYNNEI in the germline V gene. Between the trimmed V and J ends, which lost 8 bases and 6 bases, there was a span of 8 bases. This CDR3 is 11 amino acids long. Here the CDR3 DNA reads TGTGCCAGCGGCCCGGGTCAGCCCCAGCATTTT. Protein product: CASGPGQPQHF.

The chain couples TRBV30 to TRBJ2-6; unclear D gene. The CDR3 is 18 amino acids. Germline CDR1 reads GTSNPN; CDR2 reads SVGIG (reference sequence). The V and J ends lost 0 bases and 4 bases respectively, with 19 bases between them. The CDR3 DNA sequence: TGTGCCTGGAGTGTACATCGAATGGGCCTCATAGGGGCCAACGTCCTGACTTTC. This translates into CAWSVHRMGLIGANVLTF.

The gene calls are TRBV18 and TRBJ1-2; TRBD1 matches 7 bases. Germline CDR1 reads KGHSH; CDR2 reads LQKENI. V dropped 1 base and J dropped 4; count of bases not matched to a gene: 18. CDR3 length equals 19 residues. In DNA, the CDR3 is TGTGCCAGCTCACCACTTCTCATCCCCCGGACAGGAAAACTCTATGGCTACACCTTC. Encoded protein: CASSPLLIPRTGKLYGYTF. Based on the CDR3 plus reference TRBV18 and TRBJ1-2, the full variable domain is NAGVMQNPRHLVRRRGQEARLRCSPMKGHSHVYWYRQLPEEGLKFMVYLQKENIIDESGMPKERFSAEFPKEGPSILRIQQVVRGDSAAYFCASSPLLIPRTGKLYGYTFGSGTRLTVV.

The V and J genes are TRBV19 and TRBJ2-3; 9 bases agree with TRBD2. V shed 5 bases and J 2 bases; nucleotides not matched to a gene: 8. Germline V gene sequence: CDR1 LNHDA, CDR2 SQIVND (reference sequence). The CDR3 loop spans 16 amino acids. CDR3 amino acids: CASSPRGGGNTDTQYF. Written as DNA, the CDR3 is TGTGCCAGTAGTCCCCGCGGGGGGGGTAACACAGATACGCAGTATTTT.

CDR3 DNA: TGTGCCAGCAGCATGCGGATCTCTGGAAACACCATATATTTT. Protein sequence: CASSMRISGNTIYF. The chain recombines TRBV21-1 with TRBJ1-3. TRBV21-1 is listed as a pseudogene. This CDR3 is built from 14 residues.

Regarding this clone: Because the CDR3's place on the DNA is in doubt, the DNA is left out and the CDR3 is given as listed by TCRdb. V and J are TRBV21-1 and TRBJ1-3; the D call in the table, TRBD1, was not verified against the DNA. TRBV21-1 is a pseudogene locus. Including both end residues, the CDR3 is 15 amino acids long. CDR3 region: CASSKVVASGNTIYF.

This chain links TRBV5-1 with TRBJ2-7; 9 bases map to TRBD1. This CDR3 comprises 14 residues. The germline CDR1 and CDR2 sequences are SGHRS and YFSETQ. The junction had 5 bases not matched to a gene; V was cut back by 4 bases and J by 3 bases. The CDR3 here is CASSPGQGSYEQYF. The CDR3 nucleotides read TGCGCCAGCAGCCCGGGACAGGGTAGCTACGAGCAGTACTTC.

This clone was seen a few times. The chain is built from TRBV6-5 and TRBJ1-5, with 7 positions matching TRBD1. Germline trimming cut 8 bases from V and 0 bases from J; bases unmatched to any gene: 7. Germline CDR1 is MNHEY and CDR2 is SVGAGI. This CDR3 is built from 15 residues. CDR3 in DNA: TGTGCCAGCCGCCAGGACAGGTATAGCAATCAGCCCCAGCATTTT. Its protein is CASRQDRYSNQPQHF.

This chain uses TRBV28 with TRBJ1-4; D is ambiguous. The V gene's germline CDR1 is MDHEN and CDR2 SYDVKM. CDR3 length: 15 residues. Trimming cost V 7 bases and J 8 bases, with 20 bases left between them. CDR3 sequence: CASTLWLGGREKLFF. CDR3 DNA sequence: TGTGCCAGCACCCTTTGGTTGGGTGGGCGCGAAAAACTGTTTTTT.

V usage is TRBV3-1 (or the pseudogene TRBV3-2) and J usage is TRBJ1-1; no firm D call. Germline V gives CDR1 LGHDT, CDR2 YNNKEL (reference sequence). Trimming left V 7 bases short and J 8 bases short, with 11 bases between. The CDR3 runs to 11 residues. Here the CDR3 DNA reads TGTGCCAGCACCTCTAGCGGGGAAGCTTTCTTT. Protein product: CASTSSGEAFF.

The rearrangement links TRBV5-1 to TRBJ2-3; a weak D match, TRBD1 (6 bases). The CDR3 is 15 residues long. Trimming stripped 4 bases from V and 2 bases from J, with 14 bases between. Germline CDR1 reads SGHRS; CDR2 reads YFSETQ. CDR3 nucleotide sequence: TGCGCCAGCAGCCTGACAGGCCATGTCACAGATACGCAGTATTTT. Translated, it gives CASSLTGHVTDTQYF.

This chain joins TRBV5-1 and TRBJ2-7; D ambiguous. Germline V gene sequence: CDR1 SGHRS, CDR2 YFSETQ. The length of the CDR3 is 13 residues. The V gene lost 2 bases and the J gene lost 3 bases, with 9 bases spanning the gap. Here the CDR3 reads CASSLAPDYEQYF. Written as DNA, the CDR3 is TGCGCCAGCAGCTTAGCTCCTGACTACGAGCAGTACTTC.

The rearrangement links TRBV11-3 to TRBJ2-3; 9 nucleotides line up with TRBD2. CDR1 and CDR2 (germline): SGHNT, YENEEA. This CDR3 is 14 amino acids long. Trimming at V came to 4 bases and at J to 1 base, leaving 0 bases not matched to a gene. CDR3 nucleotides: TGTGCCAGCAGCTCTAGCGGGGGCACAGATACGCAGTATTTT. This translates into CASSSSGGTDTQYF.

The chain has TRBV3-1 (or the pseudogene TRBV3-2) and TRBJ2-5, with D maybe TRBD1 (5 bases). V gave up 0 bases and J gave up 6 bases, with 17 bases separating them. Germline V gene sequence: CDR1 LGHDT, CDR2 YNNKEL (reference sequence). The CDR3 runs to 16 residues. CDR3 sequence reads: CASSQDRPPDSKTQYF. The CDR3 bases are TGTGCCAGCAGCCAAGACCGCCCCCCCGACAGTAAGACCCAGTACTTC.

This clone came up a few times. V gene TRBV11-2 combines with J gene TRBJ1-1, with no clear D. Per the germline V gene, CDR1 is SGHAT and CDR2 is FQNNGV. The V end lost 1 base, the J end lost 10 bases, and 19 bases lay between the germline ends. The CDR3 has 15 amino acids. DNA of the CDR3: TGTGCCAGCAGCTTAGGCGGCAGTGGTATCCTGGGAGCTTTCTTT. Protein product: CASSLGGSGILGAFF.

About this clone: Other DNA sequences from this sample encode an identical CDR3 as well. The J gene is TRBJ1-5, the V gene TRBV27; D may be TRBD1 (5 bases). V was cut by 0 bases and J by 2 bases, with 5 bases left in between. Germline V CDR1 and CDR2: MNHEY, SMNVEV (reference sequence). The CDR3 covers 14 residues. CDR3 protein: CASSLSGGNQPQHF. Here the CDR3 DNA reads TGTGCCAGCAGTTTATCAGGGGGCAATCAGCCCCAGCATTTT.

This chain uses TRBV5-6 with TRBJ1-2, with a tentative D call TRBD1 (5 bases). The germline gives CDR1 SGHDT, CDR2 YYEEEE. The CDR3 covers 14 residues. V lost 0 bases and J 4 bases, leaving 10 bases between the germline ends. This chain's CDR3 is CASSLVGVGYGYTF. The CDR3 coding sequence is TGTGCCAGCAGCTTGGTAGGGGTAGGCTATGGCTACACCTTC.

This chain joins TRBV27 and TRBJ2-5; the match to TRBD1 covers 12 bases. With 8 bases clipped from V and 4 bases from J, the junction kept 2 bases outside the gene matches. This CDR3 contains 13 residues. Germline V lookup: CDR1 MNHEY, CDR2 SMNVEV (reference sequence). The DNA of the CDR3 is TGTGCCAGCGGGACAGGGGGCGGAGAGACCCAGTACTTC. It codes for CASGTGGGETQYF.